This T cell receptor beta chain stems from a study of blood T cell repertoires in COVID-19. Study as a whole: Samples came from the United States, Italy and Spain, spanning acute and convalescent COVID-19. The cDNA or gDNA used as material had been derived from T cells, B-cell-depleted T cells, or PBMCs.

Germline V lookup: CDR1 SGHDT, CDR2 YYEEEE. V lost 4 bases and J lost 4; bases outside the gene matches: 8. This CDR3 comprises 16 residues. Authors' methods: It was from reference gene primer amplification that nucleated cell counts were estimated. The assay was immunoSEQ multiplex PCR, and TCRdb's table has in-frame clones only and misses some. V and J calls and clone size are copied from that table; D and trimming were computed from the DNA. The sample holds roughly 100,000 clones, 70% to 85% seen once. The table lists this clone with a count of one. V gene TRBV5-6 combines with J gene TRBJ2-3, with 11 bases matching TRBD2. This receptor was identified in a man in his fifties or sixties with active or convalescent COVID-19. The specimen was peripheral blood. The CDR3 is CASSPELAGASDTQYF. Here the CDR3 DNA reads TGTGCCAGCAGCCCTGAACTAGCGGGGGCCTCAGATACGCAGTATTTT.